This TCR beta chain was sequenced for a study of T cells in Graves' hyperthyroidism and ophthalmopathy. Study-level points and caveats: Blood samples included most of the expanded thyroid clonotypes exceeding 0.001.

The TCR beta CDR3 regions underwent amplification using RNA transcripts as the source. First-round RT-PCR with HTBI primers amplified the TCR CDR3 region. TCRdb independently ran MiXCR on the multiplex PCR reads; one entry per CDR3 protein. Of a few hundred thousand distinct CDR3 sequences listed, around 16% were seen once; the top ten hold around two fifths. Stable Graves' hyperthyroidism meant no ophthalmopathy progression within 18 months. For this clonotype: Its specificity is unknown.

This CDR3 is built from 15 residues. Germline V gene sequence: CDR1 KGHSH, CDR2 LQKENI. V lost 2 bases to trimming and J lost 7 bases, with 14 bases between them. Sequencing was carried out using blood. The gene calls are TRBV18 and TRBJ2-2; D possibly corresponds to TRBD1 (7 bases). This receptor was taken from a middle-aged man with Graves' hyperthyroidism. The CDR3 loop is CASSPRRGRDGELFF. As DNA, the CDR3 is TGTGCCAGCTCACCAAGGAGGGGGCGCGACGGGGAGCTGTTTTTT. Drawing the rest from reference TRBV18 and TRBJ2-2, the complete variable domain is NAGVMQNPRHLVRRRGQEARLRCSPMKGHSHVYWYRQLPEEGLKFMVYLQKENIIDESGMPKERFSAEFPKEGPSILRIQQVVRGDSAAYFCASSPRRGRDGELFFGEGSRLTVL.